Listed below are T cell receptor beta chains from one sample, sequenced in a study of blood T cell repertoires in COVID-19. Method: immunoSEQ multiplex PCR; TCRdb's copy keeps in-frame clones and lacks some. The data show 120,000 to 150,000 clones, with around nine tenths seen just once and approximately 4% held by the top ten. Sequencing input: peripheral blood. These receptor sequences come from a woman in her 40s with acute or convalescent COVID-19. Each CDR3 is given with its conserved first and last residue. The order of the fields is CDR3 length, V gene, CDR3 protein.

14,TRBV9,CASNRRGGYNEQFF
16,TRBV4-1,CASSQDPGQGNYEQYF
16,TRBV4-3,CASSPEREGSYNEQFF
18,TRBV30,CAWSVLWTGNTSGNTIYF
14,TRBV3-1/TRBV3-2,CASSPTGILDGYTF
13,TRBV4-1,CASSHLNTGELFF
16,TRBV4-3,CASSQDFNRGSSEAFF
12,TRBV9,CASSPVFYGYTF
14,TRBV28,CASSSGSRRTEAFF
15,TRBV5-1,CASSARDMGIEKLFF
15,TRBV5-1,CASSQVVGMNTEAFF
13,TRBV27,CASSGTGLHEQYF
13,TRBV9,CASSVWPQETQYF
17,TRBV30,CAWRTGTGGSGANVLTF
18,TRBV5-8,CASGARLGALSGANVLTF
17,TRBV7-2,CASSLFGGRTSYNEQFF
15,TRBV7-3,CASSLSYASYNEQFF
15,TRBV5-6,CASSLGFGGQETQYF
15,TRBV19,CASRIIRAGANVLTF
14,TRBV2,CASRRTGGDYGYTF